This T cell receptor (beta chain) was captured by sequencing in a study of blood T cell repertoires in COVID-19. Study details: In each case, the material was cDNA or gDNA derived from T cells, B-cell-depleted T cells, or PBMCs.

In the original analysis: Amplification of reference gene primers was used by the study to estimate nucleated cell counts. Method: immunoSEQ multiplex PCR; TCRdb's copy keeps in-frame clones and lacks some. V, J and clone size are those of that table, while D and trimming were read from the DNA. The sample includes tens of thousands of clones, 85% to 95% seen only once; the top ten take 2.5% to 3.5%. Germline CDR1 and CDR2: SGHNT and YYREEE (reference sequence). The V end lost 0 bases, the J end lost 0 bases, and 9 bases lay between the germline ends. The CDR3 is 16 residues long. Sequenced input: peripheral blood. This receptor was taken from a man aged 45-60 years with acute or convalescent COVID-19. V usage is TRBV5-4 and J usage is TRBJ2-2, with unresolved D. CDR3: CASSLETDPNTGELFF. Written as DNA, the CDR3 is TGTGCCAGCAGCTTGGAAACAGACCCGAACACCGGGGAGCTGTTTTTT.